Following are 19 T cell receptor beta chains from one sample sequenced in a study of OX40 agonist ivuxolimab in advanced cancers. Assay: immunoSEQ multiplex PCR; the TCRdb copy retains only in-frame clones and omits some. This table has 65,000 to 80,000 clones, about 91% appearing once. The specimen comprised CD4+ or CD8+ T cells sorted from blood, sampled in a trial of the OX40 agonist ivuxolimab. The receptors derive from an adult with an advanced solid tumor such as melanoma, head and neck, liver or kidney cancer.

The V gene is TRBV10-2, the J gene TRBJ2-2, with 7 bases lining up with TRBD2. Unmatched junction bases numbered 9, after V lost 6 bases and J lost 2 bases. The CDR3 is 16 amino acids. Germline V gives CDR1 WSHSY, CDR2 SAAADI. CDR3 sequence (DNA): TGCGCCAGCAGGTCTACTAGCGCCGGTAACACCGGGGAGCTGTTTTTT. Amino acids: CASRSTSAGNTGELFF.

V and J are TRBV27 and TRBJ1-1; D unclear. Trimming removed 0 bases from V and 5 bases from J, with 10 bases in between. Germline assignment: CDR1 MNHEY and CDR2 SMNVEV (reference sequence). CDR3 size: 14 residues. The DNA for the CDR3 is TGTGCCAGCAGTTTATCGTTCGGGTTTACTGAAGCTTTCTTT. This codes for CASSLSFGFTEAFF.

The rearrangement links TRBV4-3 to TRBJ1-5; 7 bases align to TRBD1. J was trimmed by 2 bases and V by 1 base; bases with no gene match: 20. The CDR3 has 21 residues. Germline loops: CDR1 LGHNA, CDR2 YSLEER. The CDR3, as DNA: TGCGCCAGCAGCCAAGGCGTTCAATATTGGGACAGCTGGTCGGGCAATCAGCCCCAGCATTTT. Protein product: CASSQGVQYWDSWSGNQPQHF.

The V call is TRBV6-5, the J call TRBJ1-6, with 8 bases matching TRBD1. Germline V lookup: CDR1 MNHEY, CDR2 SVGAGI. CDR3 length equals 16 residues. Trimming cost V 0 bases and J 9 bases; bases outside gene matches: 7. The CDR3 here is CASSYSGQAGGSPLHF. In DNA, the CDR3 is TGTGCCAGCAGTTACTCGGGACAGGCGGGCGGTTCACCCCTCCACTTT.

This chain links TRBV25-1 with TRBJ2-1; tentatively, D is TRBD2 (5 bases). The CDR3 length is 14 residues. V lost 4 bases to trimming and J lost 7 bases, with 14 bases between them. Per the germline V gene, CDR1 is MGHDK and CDR2 is SYGVNS. In DNA form, the CDR3 reads TGTGCCAGCAGTGTTGGGAGCCCCGGGAATGAGCAGTTCTTC. Translating it yields CASSVGSPGNEQFF. Full variable domain (rest looked up from reference TRBV25-1 and TRBJ2-1): EADIYQTPRYLVIGTGKKITLECSQTMGHDKMYWYQQDPGMELHLIHYSYGVNSTEKGDLSSESTVSRIRTEHFPLTLESARPSHTSQYLCASSVGSPGNEQFFGPGTRLTVL.

The rearrangement uses TRBV5-4 and TRBJ1-2; 7 positions agree with TRBD1. CDR1 and CDR2 from the germline V gene are SGHNT and YYREEE (reference sequence). The CDR3 spans 13 residues. Trimming took 4 bases from V and 2 from J; bases not matched to a gene: 2. The CDR3 DNA reads as TGTGCCAGCAGCATGGACAGGAACTATGGCTACACCTTC. Protein product: CASSMDRNYGYTF.

The chain has TRBV28 and TRBJ2-7; D is unresolved. Per the germline V gene, CDR1 is MDHEN and CDR2 is SYDVKM. Deletions cut 7 bases from V and 0 bases from J, with 4 bases between. The CDR3 spans 11 residues. As DNA, the CDR3 is TGTGCCAGCAAGGGCTCCTACGAGCAGTACTTC. Translated, it gives CASKGSYEQYF.

The CDR3 spells CASSGTDSNQPQHF. The CDR3 DNA is TGTGCCAGCAGTGGGACAGATAGCAATCAGCCCCAGCATTTT. The J gene is TRBJ1-5, the V gene TRBV25-1; a possible D gene is TRBD1 (6 bases). CDR3 length: 14 amino acids. The germline V gene encodes CDR1 MGHDK and CDR2 SYGVNS. With 4 bases removed from V and 0 bases from J, the gap between germline ends came to 7 bases. Complete variable domain (other parts from reference TRBV25-1 and TRBJ1-5): EADIYQTPRYLVIGTGKKITLECSQTMGHDKMYWYQQDPGMELHLIHYSYGVNSTEKGDLSSESTVSRIRTEHFPLTLESARPSHTSQYLCASSGTDSNQPQHFGDGTRLSIL.

The gene calls are TRBV7-6 and TRBJ1-1; the D is unclear. The CDR3 extends over 12 amino acids. CDR1 is SGHVS, CDR2 FNYEAQ, per germline. Trimming pared 6 bases from V and 4 bases from J, leaving 9 bases between. The CDR3 sequence is CASRSVGTEAFF. For the CDR3, the DNA is TGTGCCAGCAGGTCAGTAGGCACTGAAGCTTTCTTT. Based on the CDR3 plus reference TRBV7-6 and TRBJ1-1, the full variable domain is GAGVSQSPRYKVTKRGQDVALRCDPISGHVSLYWYRQALGQGPEFLTYFNYEAQQDKSGLPNDRFSAERPEGSISTLTIQRTEQRDSAMYRCASRSVGTEAFFGQGTRLTVV.

The chain joins TRBV18 to TRBJ2-7, with D tentatively TRBD1 (6 bases). CDR1 and CDR2 from the germline V gene are KGHSH and LQKENI. The CDR3 contains 14 residues. Trimming pared 5 bases from V and 2 bases from J, leaving 13 bases between. The CDR3 region is CASSTNDRPYEQYF. Written as DNA, the CDR3 is TGTGCCAGCTCAACCAACGACAGGCCCTACGAGCAGTACTTC.

This chain uses TRBV11-3 with TRBJ2-7; TRBD2 agrees at 8 bases. The CDR3 spans 14 residues. CDR1 is SGHNT, CDR2 YENEEA, per germline. V dropped 1 base and J dropped 3; count of bases not matched to a gene: 2. Written as DNA, the CDR3 is TGTGCCAGCAGCTTAGGAACTAGCGGCTACGAGCAGTACTTC. This gives the protein CASSLGTSGYEQYF.

This rearrangement joins TRBV12-5 to TRBJ2-5; TRBD2 might be the D (7 bases). Per the germline V gene, CDR1 is LGHNT and CDR2 is FRNRAP. V was pared by 6 bases and J by 5 bases, with 19 bases between. This CDR3 contains 15 residues. The CDR3 protein is CASGPPGGGEETQYF. CDR3 sequence (DNA): TGTGCTAGTGGCCCCCCAGGAGGGGGGGAGGAGACCCAGTACTTC. Complete variable domain (other parts from reference TRBV12-5 and TRBJ2-5): DARVTQTPRHKVTEMGQEVTMRCQPILGHNTVFWYRQTMMQGLELLAYFRNRAPLDDSGMPKDRFSAEMPDATLATLKIQPSEPRDSAVYFCASGPPGGGEETQYFGPGTRLLVL.

V gene TRBV15 combines with J gene TRBJ2-1, with D perhaps assigned TRBD1 or TRBD2 (5 bases each). Germline assignment: CDR1 LNHNV and CDR2 YYDKDF (reference sequence). CDR3 length: 16 amino acids. V was clipped by 0 bases and J by 8 bases, with 17 bases between them. The CDR3 bases are TGTGCCACCAGCAGAGATCTAACGGGACGGGGCCATGAGCAGTTCTTC. Translation: CATSRDLTGRGHEQFF. The full variable domain, rest sourced from reference TRBV15 and TRBJ2-1, is DAMVIQNPRYQVTQFGKPVTLSCSQTLNHNVMYWYQQKSSQAPKLLFHYYDKDFNNEADTPDNFQSRRPNTSFCFLDIRSPGLGDTAMYLCATSRDLTGRGHEQFFGPGTRLTVL.

The CDR3 spells CASSFTGRSYGYTF. The CDR3 nucleotides are TGTGCCAGCAGCTTTACAGGGAGAAGCTATGGCTACACCTTC. The V call is TRBV7-8, the J call TRBJ1-2; D may be TRBD1 (6 bases). Germline CDR1 and CDR2: SGHVS and FQNEAQ. CDR3 length equals 14 residues. The V end was cut by 3 bases, the J end by 4 bases, with 12 bases between.

The chain employs TRBV2 and TRBJ2-2, with 10 nucleotides matching TRBD2. Germline-derived CDR1 and CDR2 are SNHLY and FYNNEI. The junction had 3 bases not matched to a gene; V was cut back by 7 bases and J by 1 base. The CDR3 runs to 15 residues. The CDR3, as DNA: TGTGCCAGCATTAGGACTAGCGGGAACACCGGGGAGCTGTTTTTT. Translation: CASIRTSGNTGELFF.

V gene TRBV6-1 combines with J gene TRBJ2-3, with D tentatively TRBD1 or TRBD2 (7 bases each). Germline V gene lookup returns CDR1 MNHNS and CDR2 SASEGT. V lost 0 bases to trimming and J lost 8 bases, with 15 bases between them. The CDR3 covers 15 residues. CDR3 region: CASSEAGQGGVTQYF. DNA of the CDR3: TGTGCCAGCAGTGAAGCGGGGCAGGGGGGGGTTACGCAGTATTTT.

CDR3 sequence: CASSVQAETQYF. The CDR3 bases are TGTGCCAGCAGTGTGCAGGCAGAGACCCAGTACTTC. The chain has TRBV6-1 and TRBJ2-5; D remains ambiguous. Trimming shortened V by 4 bases and J by 4 bases, and 7 bases separated the two germline ends. The CDR3 runs to 12 residues. Germline CDR1 and CDR2: MNHNS and SASEGT.

The chain combines TRBV7-2 with TRBJ2-2; the match to TRBD2 covers 12 bases. Germline CDR1 reads SGHTA; CDR2 reads FQGNSA. After removal of 5 bases from V and 6 bases from J, the junction contained 7 bases not matched to a gene. This CDR3 is built from 16 residues. CDR3 DNA: TGTGCCAGCAGCCCTCGGACTAGCGGGACTGCCGGGGAGCTGTTTTTT. The encoded protein is CASSPRTSGTAGELFF.

The chain joins TRBV9 to TRBJ1-5; D remains ambiguous. In germline, CDR1 is SGDLS, CDR2 YYNGEE. The V gene lost 0 bases and the J gene lost 7 bases, with 14 bases spanning the gap. The CDR3 loop spans 15 amino acids. CDR3 bases: TGTGCCAGCAGCGTAGGAGGTGTCGGCGGACAGCCCCAGCATTTT. Protein sequence: CASSVGGVGGQPQHF.